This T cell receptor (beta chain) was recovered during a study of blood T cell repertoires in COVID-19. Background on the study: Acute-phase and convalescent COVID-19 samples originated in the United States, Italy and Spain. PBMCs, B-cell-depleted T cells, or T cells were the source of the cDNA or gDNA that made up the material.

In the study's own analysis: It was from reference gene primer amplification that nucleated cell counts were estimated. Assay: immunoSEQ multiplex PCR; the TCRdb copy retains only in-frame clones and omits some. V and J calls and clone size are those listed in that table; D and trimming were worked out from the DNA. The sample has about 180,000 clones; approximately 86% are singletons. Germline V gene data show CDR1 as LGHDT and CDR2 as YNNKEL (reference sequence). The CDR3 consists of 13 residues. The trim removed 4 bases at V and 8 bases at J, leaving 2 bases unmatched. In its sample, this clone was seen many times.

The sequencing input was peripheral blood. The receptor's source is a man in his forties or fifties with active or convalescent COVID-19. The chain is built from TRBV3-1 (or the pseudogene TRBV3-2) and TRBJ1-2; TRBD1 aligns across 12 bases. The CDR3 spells CASSPGQGAGYTF. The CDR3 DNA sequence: TGTGCCAGCAGCCCGGGACAGGGGGCCGGCTACACCTTC.